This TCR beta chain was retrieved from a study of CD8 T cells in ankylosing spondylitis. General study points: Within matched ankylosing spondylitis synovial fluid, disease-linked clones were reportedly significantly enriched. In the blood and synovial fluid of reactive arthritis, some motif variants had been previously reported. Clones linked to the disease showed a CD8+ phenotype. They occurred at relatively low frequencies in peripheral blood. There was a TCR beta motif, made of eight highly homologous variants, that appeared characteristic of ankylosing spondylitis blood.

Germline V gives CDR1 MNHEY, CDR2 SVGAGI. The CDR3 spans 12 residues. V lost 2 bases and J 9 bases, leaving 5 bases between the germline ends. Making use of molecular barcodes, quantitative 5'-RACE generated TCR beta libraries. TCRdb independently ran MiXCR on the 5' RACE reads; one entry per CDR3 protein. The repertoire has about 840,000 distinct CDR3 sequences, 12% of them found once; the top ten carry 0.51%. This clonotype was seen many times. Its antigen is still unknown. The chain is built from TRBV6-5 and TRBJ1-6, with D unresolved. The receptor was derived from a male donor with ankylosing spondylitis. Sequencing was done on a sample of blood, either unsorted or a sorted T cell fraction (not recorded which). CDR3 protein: CASSYGGSPLHF. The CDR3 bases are TGTGCCAGCAGTTACGGTGGTTCACCCCTCCACTTT.